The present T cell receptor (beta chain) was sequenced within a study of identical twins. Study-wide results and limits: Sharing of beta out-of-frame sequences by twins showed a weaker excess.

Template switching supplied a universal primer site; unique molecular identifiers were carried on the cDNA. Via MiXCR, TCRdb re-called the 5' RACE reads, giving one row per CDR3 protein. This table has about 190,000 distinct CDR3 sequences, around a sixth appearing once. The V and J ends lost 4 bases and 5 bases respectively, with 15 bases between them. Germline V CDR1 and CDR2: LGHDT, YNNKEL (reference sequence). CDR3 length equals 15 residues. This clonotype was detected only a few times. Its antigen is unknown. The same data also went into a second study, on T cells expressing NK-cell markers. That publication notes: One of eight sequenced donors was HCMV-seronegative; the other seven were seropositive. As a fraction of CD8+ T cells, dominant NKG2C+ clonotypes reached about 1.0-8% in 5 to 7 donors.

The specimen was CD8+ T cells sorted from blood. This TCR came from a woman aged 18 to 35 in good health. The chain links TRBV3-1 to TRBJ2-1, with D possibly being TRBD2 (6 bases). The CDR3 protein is CASSPRKLADNEQFF. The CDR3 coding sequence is TGTGCCAGCAGCCCTAGGAAGTTAGCGGACAATGAGCAGTTCTTC.